Below, 32 T cell receptor beta chains from the same sample are listed, as sequenced in a study of regulatory T cells in long-lasting Graves disease. Construction of the TCR beta libraries employed iRepertoire HTBI primers in conjunction with Arm-PCR of CDR3 regions. Each CDR3 protein gets one entry after TCRdb re-called the multiplex PCR reads with MiXCR. Of more than 300,000 distinct CDR3 sequences in the sample, 15% to 18% were seen once. Time point in this sample: newly diagnosed GD, antithyroid drugs for less than 3 months. Isolated PBMC RNA provided the starting material for the TCR library. The input for sequencing was peripheral blood mononuclear cells (PBMCs), taken at new diagnosis, from a patient treated with antithyroid drugs. These receptor sequences come from a female donor with Graves disease.

Many counts were recorded for this clonotype. The chain has TRBV3-1 and TRBJ2-7, with D perhaps matching TRBD1 (6 bases). The CDR3 loop spans 16 amino acids. V was trimmed by 0 bases and J by 3 bases, leaving 15 bases between them. The germline V gene encodes CDR1 LGHDT and CDR2 YNNKEL (reference sequence). CDR3 bases: TGTGCCAGCAGCCAAGAACAGGGATGGGCGTTCTACGAGCAGTACTTC. Its translation is CASSQEQGWAFYEQYF.

This clonotype was seen many times. The chain uses TRBV15 and TRBJ2-1, with D hard to call. The germline CDR1 and CDR2 sequences are LNHNV and YYDKDF (reference sequence). This CDR3 comprises 14 residues. Trimming removed 1 base from V and 1 base from J, with 5 bases in between. The CDR3 DNA follows: TGTGCCACCAGCAGAGTAAAATCCTACAATGAGCAGTTCTTC. Its protein product is CATSRVKSYNEQFF.

This clonotype was recorded many times. In DNA, the CDR3 is TGTGCCAGCAAGTCAAAAACAGACATAGCCACAGATACGCAGTATTTT. Its translation: CASKSKTDIATDTQYF. The rearrangement joins TRBV5-4 to TRBJ2-3; D not certain. Germline CDR1 SGHNT, CDR2 YYREEE (reference sequence). This CDR3 comprises 16 residues. Trimming took 6 bases from V and 2 from J, leaving 19 bases between them.

This clonotype was seen ten or more times. The genes are TRBV28 and TRBJ2-5, with 8 bases matching TRBD1. This CDR3 is built from 18 residues. The V gene end was trimmed by 5 bases and the J gene end by 1 base; junction bases not matched to a gene: 15. Germline loops: CDR1 MDHEN, CDR2 SYDVKM. The CDR3 region is CASSRGVTGASFQETQYF. Written as DNA, the CDR3 is TGTGCCAGCAGTAGGGGGGTGACAGGGGCCTCCTTCCAAGAGACCCAGTACTTC.

This clonotype was detected a few times. The V and J genes are TRBV9 and TRBJ1-1; 9 bases align to TRBD1. The CDR3 is 17 amino acids. From germline, CDR1 is SGDLS and CDR2 YYNGEE. The trim removed 3 bases at V and 3 bases at J, leaving 12 bases unmatched. The CDR3 DNA follows: TGTGCCAGCAGCGCTACGACAGGGGGGCTTGGGTACACTGAAGCTTTCTTT. Translation gives CASSATTGGLGYTEAFF.

This clonotype showed up many times. The J gene is TRBJ2-3, the V gene TRBV10-3, with 10 bases fitting TRBD1. CDR1 and CDR2 (germline): ENHRY, SYGVKD. After removal of 10 bases from V and 5 bases from J, the junction contained 9 bases not matched to a gene. The CDR3 consists of 14 residues. This CDR3 is CATTGTGVGDTQYF. The DNA of the CDR3 is TGTGCCACGACCGGGACAGGGGTGGGAGATACGCAGTATTTT.

This clonotype was seen many times. The CDR3 DNA follows: TGTGCCAGCATTGGGGGACTAGAGACCTACAATGAGCAGTTCTTC. The encoded protein is CASIGGLETYNEQFF. The rearrangement uses TRBV12-3 or TRBV12-4 and TRBJ2-1; 8 bases are a match to TRBD2. The CDR3 loop spans 15 amino acids. V shed 7 bases and J 2 bases; nucleotides not matched to a gene: 7.

Many counts were recorded for this clonotype. This chain joins TRBV4-2 and TRBJ1-1, with a tentative D call TRBD1 (5 bases). Deletions cut 0 bases from V and 4 bases from J, with 15 bases between. This CDR3 comprises 16 residues. Germline loops: CDR1 LGHNA, CDR2 YNFKEQ. The CDR3 loop reads CASSQDTGTVTTEAFF. The CDR3, as DNA: TGTGCCAGCAGCCAAGATACCGGGACCGTTACCACTGAAGCTTTCTTT.

A few counts support this clonotype. Sequence at one end of the junction differs from germline and may be a read error. In DNA form, the CDR3 reads TGTGCTAGCAGCCGATCAGTCGTCACAGATACGCAGTATTTT. Translating it yields CASSRSVVTDTQYF. The chain links TRBV7-7 to TRBJ2-3; D gene unclear. The CDR3 is 14 residues long. Germline CDR1 SSHAT, CDR2 FNYEAQ (reference sequence).

This clonotype appeared many times. This chain uses TRBV2 with TRBJ1-4; 8 bases fit TRBD1. The ends lost 5 bases at V and 6 bases at J; junction bases unmatched: 8. The CDR3 length is 15 residues. Germline V CDR1 and CDR2: SNHLY, FYNNEI. The CDR3 sequence is CASSPRQGWDEKLFF. The CDR3 DNA follows: TGTGCCAGCAGTCCCCGACAGGGGTGGGATGAAAAACTGTTTTTT.

In the case of this clonotype: Being one base from a much bigger clone, this may be a read error. This chain uses TRBV5-5 with TRBJ2-7; 7 nucleotides line up with TRBD1. TRBJ2-1 explains the end of the DNA better; the J call may be wrong. Germline CDR1 and CDR2: SGHKS and YYEKEE (reference sequence). This CDR3 comprises 16 residues. CDR3 in amino acids: CASSASQGSDYNEQFF. CDR3 nucleotides: TGCGCCAGCAGCGCCTCACAGGGGTCGGACTACAATGAGCAGTTCTTC.

This clonotype was found many times. The genes are TRBV20-1 and TRBJ2-7, with TRBD2 identical over 7 bases. This CDR3 is built from 13 residues. J lost 2 bases, V lost 3 bases, and 4 bases had no gene match. In germline, CDR1 is DFQATT, CDR2 SNEGSKA (reference sequence). The DNA of the CDR3 is TGCAGTGCTAGGGGACTACAGCCCTACGAGCAGTACTTC. Its translation: CSARGLQPYEQYF.

This clonotype was seen at least ten times. The chain couples TRBV7-2 to TRBJ2-2; 12 positions agree with TRBD2. Germline V lookup: CDR1 SGHTA, CDR2 FQGNSA. There are 20 residues in the CDR3. J gave up 5 bases and V 5 bases, and 18 bases lay outside the gene matches. For the CDR3, the DNA is TGTGCCAGCAGCCGAATTAGGACTAGCGGGGTCCTTAGGGGGACCGGGGAGCTGTTTTTT. Translating gives CASSRIRTSGVLRGTGELFF.

V is TRBV19 and J is TRBJ1-5; D gene ambiguous. Trimming shortened V by 1 base and J by 6 bases, and 10 bases separated the two germline ends. This CDR3 has 14 amino acids. The germline CDR1 and CDR2 sequences are LNHDA and SQIVND (reference sequence). The DNA for the CDR3 is TGTGCCAGTAGTATAGCGAAGGGCTTTCAGCCCCAGCATTTT. Translation: CASSIAKGFQPQHF.

This clonotype was recorded at least ten times. The J gene is TRBJ1-5, the V gene TRBV6-5; no reliable D call. CDR1 is MNHEY, CDR2 SVGAGI, per germline. The CDR3 contains 16 residues. The V and J ends lost 4 bases and 2 bases respectively, with 15 bases between them. CDR3 coding DNA: TGTGCCAGCAGTTCCTTTAGAAGTAAAGGCAATCAGCCCCAGCATTTT. Translation: CASSSFRSKGNQPQHF.

This clonotype has a count of ten or more. The chain links TRBV18 to TRBJ1-1; D ambiguous. In germline, CDR1 is KGHSH, CDR2 LQKENI. There are 13 residues in the CDR3. V was clipped by 2 bases and J by 0 bases, with 4 bases between them. In DNA form, the CDR3 reads TGTGCCAGCTCACCAGAAATGAACACTGAAGCTTTCTTT. Translating gives CASSPEMNTEAFF.

Concerning this clonotype itself: A read error is possible here, since a much larger clone lies one base away. The chain combines TRBV6-2 or TRBV6-3 with TRBJ1-5; D is perhaps TRBD1 (5 bases). V was pared by 5 bases and J by 5 bases, with 16 bases between. CDR3 length equals 15 residues. Germline V CDR1 and CDR2: MNHEY, SVGEGT. CDR3 sequence (DNA): TGTGCCAGCAGTGGGTCGGTGCTAGGGGATCAGCCCCAGCATTTT. Encoded protein: CASSGSVLGDQPQHF.

J is TRBJ2-5 and V is TRBV4-1; no clear D. Germline values: CDR1 MGHRA, CDR2 YSYEKL. With 3 bases removed from V and 2 bases from J, the gap between germline ends came to 7 bases. There are 13 residues in the CDR3. CDR3 sequence reads: CASSQALQETQYF. CDR3 bases: TGCGCCAGCAGCCAGGCCCTGCAAGAGACCCAGTACTTC.

The table lists this clonotype with many counts. The CDR3 spells CASSLQGLGGYTF. CDR3 coding DNA: TGTGCCAGCAGTTTACAGGGTTTGGGAGGCTACACCTTC. The chain couples TRBV12-3 or TRBV12-4 to TRBJ1-2; tentatively, D is TRBD1 (5 bases). Trimming stripped 2 bases from V and 8 bases from J, with 12 bases between. This CDR3 is 13 amino acids long.

This clonotype has just a few counts. The genes are TRBV14 and TRBJ2-7; 10 nucleotides align to TRBD2. The V gene's germline CDR1 is SGHDN and CDR2 FVKESK. This CDR3 comprises 15 residues. V dropped 3 bases and J dropped 3; count of bases not matched to a gene: 5. The CDR3 nucleotides read TGTGCCAGCAGCCAGGCTAGCGGGAGTAACTACGAGCAGTACTTC. It specifies CASSQASGSNYEQYF.

This clonotype was detected once. The V and J genes are TRBV11-2 and TRBJ2-1; D is possibly TRBD1 (5 bases). This CDR3 is 17 amino acids long. Trimming removed 3 bases at V and 6 bases at J, with 21 bases between. Germline V gene sequence: CDR1 SGHAT, CDR2 FQNNGV. CDR3 bases: TGTGCCAGCAGCTTGGGATACAGGTTCAATTCCGGCAATGAGCAGTTCTTC. It yields the protein CASSLGYRFNSGNEQFF.

This rearrangement joins TRBV6-2 or TRBV6-3 to TRBJ1-2; TRBD1 is a possible D gene (5 bases). The CDR3 is made up of 15 amino acids. V lost 5 bases, J lost 6 bases, and 19 bases lay in between. Germline-derived CDR1 and CDR2 are MNHEY and SVGEGT. For the CDR3, the DNA is TGTGCCAGCAGTGAACGGGGGACTTTAAACGATGGCTACACCTTC. Its protein product is CASSERGTLNDGYTF.

Details on this clonotype: This may be a read error, as it is one base from a much larger clone. The chain employs TRBV27 and TRBJ2-1, with D hard to call. The CDR3 has 13 amino acids. Germline V gene lookup returns CDR1 MNHEY and CDR2 SMNVEV (reference sequence). Between the trimmed V and J ends, which lost 6 bases and 6 bases, there was a span of 12 bases. CDR3 protein: CASRKKALNEQFF. CDR3 bases: TGTGCCAGCAGAAAGAAGGCCCTCAATGAGCAGTTCTTC.

V is TRBV3-1 and J is TRBJ2-7; 8 positions agree with TRBD2. The CDR3 spans 16 residues. The ends lost 5 bases at V and 4 bases at J; junction bases unmatched: 13. Germline loops: CDR1 LGHDT, CDR2 YNNKEL (reference sequence). This chain's CDR3 is CASSLASREGVYEQYF. CDR3 nucleotides: TGTGCCAGCAGCTTAGCTTCCCGGGAGGGCGTGTACGAGCAGTACTTC.

The table lists this clonotype with many counts. The chain joins TRBV6-1 to TRBJ2-5; 14 bases align to TRBD2. The CDR3 runs to 16 residues. V lost 6 bases to trimming and J lost 3 bases; unmatched junction nucleotides: 6. Germline CDR1 is MNHNS and CDR2 is SASEGT. The CDR3 bases are TGTGCCAGCAGGAGAGGACTAGCGGGGGGTGAAGAGACCCAGTACTTC. Translated: CASRRGLAGGEETQYF.

This clonotype was recorded many times. The chain carries TRBV7-9 and TRBJ1-4, with D tentatively TRBD1 (6 bases). Trimming pared 2 bases from V and 5 bases from J, leaving 12 bases between. Germline V gene sequence: CDR1 SEHNR, CDR2 FQNEAQ (reference sequence). The CDR3 is 15 residues long. The CDR3 protein is CASSLLGGGNEKLFF. CDR3 DNA: TGTGCCAGCAGCTTATTAGGAGGGGGAAATGAAAAACTGTTTTTT.

This chain links TRBV2 with TRBJ2-5, with unresolved D. V lost 7 bases and J lost 5, with 14 bases in between. Germline CDR1 reads SNHLY; CDR2 reads FYNNEI. The CDR3 sequence is 13 residues long. CDR3: CASTKNDMETQYF. The CDR3 DNA sequence: TGTGCCAGCACCAAGAACGACATGGAGACCCAGTACTTC.

This clonotype was counted ten times or more. The chain uses TRBV5-1 and TRBJ2-3; D is perhaps TRBD2 (6 bases). Germline assignment: CDR1 SGHRS and CDR2 YFSETQ. Trimming left V 3 bases short and J 0 bases short, with 11 bases between. This CDR3 region has 15 residues. CDR3 loop: CASSSEGRSTDTQYF. The CDR3 nucleotides are TGCGCCAGCAGCTCGGAGGGGAGAAGCACAGATACGCAGTATTTT.

The chain combines TRBV18 with TRBJ2-7; tentative D call: TRBD1 (5 bases). Trimming took off 2 bases at V and 3 bases at J, with 14 bases between the two ends. The germline CDR1 and CDR2 sequences are KGHSH and LQKENI. The CDR3 runs to 15 residues. The CDR3: CASSPKPSRVYEQYF. DNA of the CDR3: TGTGCCAGCTCACCAAAACCCTCCAGGGTCTACGAGCAGTACTTC.

Many counts were recorded for this clonotype. V and J are TRBV7-2 and TRBJ2-3; TRBD2 matches 8 bases. The CDR3 totals 14 residues. The V segment lost 5 bases and the J segment 4 bases; nucleotides outside the gene matches: 5. Per the germline V gene, CDR1 is SGHTA and CDR2 is FQGNSA. The CDR3 DNA reads as TGTGCCAGCAGCCCAGGACTAGCAGCAGATACGCAGTATTTT. Translating gives CASSPGLAADTQYF.

V is TRBV11-2 and J is TRBJ2-6; D possibly matches TRBD1 or TRBD2 (5 bases each). CDR1 SGHAT and CDR2 FQNNGV come from the germline V gene. This CDR3 spans 17 amino acids. The V gene lost 2 bases and the J gene lost 0 bases, with 11 bases spanning the gap. The CDR3, as DNA: TGTGCCAGCAGCTTATCCGGGGCCCACTCTGGGGCCAACGTCCTGACTTTC. This codes for CASSLSGAHSGANVLTF.

The chain couples TRBV30 to TRBJ2-4, with a tentative D call TRBD2 (6 bases). Trimming pared 4 bases from V and 8 bases from J, leaving 18 bases between. The CDR3 sequence is 14 residues long. CDR1 and CDR2 (germline): GTSNPN, SVGIG (reference sequence). CDR3 bases: TGTGCCTGGACCGGGGGATTCGGGGCCGACATTCAGTACTTC. Protein sequence: CAWTGGFGADIQYF.